These 9 T cell receptor beta chains came from one sample sequenced in a study of CD8+CD57+ T cells in acquired aplastic anemia. Profiles of TCR beta VDJ and CDR3 were generated from a genomic DNA template. TCRdb recomputed calls from the reads with MiXCR, one row per CDR3 protein. The profile shows over 150,000 distinct CDR3 sequences, 63% of them singletons. All patients picked for sequencing had shown, by flow cytometry, an expansion of CD8+CD57+ cells. Sequencing was done on a sample of sorted CD4+, CD8+, or CD8+CD57+ T cells (not recorded which) from PBMCs. The receptors derive from a human donor with aplastic anemia.

On this clonotype itself: A much larger clone sits a single nucleotide away, making a read error possible. V and J are TRBV29-1 and TRBJ1-2; 9 bases match TRBD1. In germline, CDR1 is SQVTM, CDR2 ANQGSEA. This CDR3 comprises 16 residues. The CDR3 bases are TGCAGCGCTGAAGATTGGGGACAGGGCATGGCCTATGGCTACACCTTC. Translation gives CSAEDWGQGMAYGYTF.

The chain is built from TRBV24-1 and TRBJ2-7, with 11 bases aligning to TRBD1. This CDR3 region has 13 residues. Germline-derived CDR1 and CDR2 are KGHDR and SFDVKD. The J segment lost 4 bases and the V segment lost 9 bases, leaving 4 bases of the junction unmatched. The CDR3 DNA reads as TGTGCCACCGGTGGGACAGGGGGTTACGAGCAGTACTTC. It codes for CATGGTGGYEQYF.

Concerning this clonotype: Since a much larger clone is just one base distant, this may be a read error. The DNA is left out, because the CDR3 cannot be placed on it with certainty; the CDR3 is given as TCRdb lists it. The chain has TRBV4-1 and TRBJ1-1. Per the germline V gene, CDR1 is MGHRA and CDR2 is YSYEKL. The CDR3 length is 14 residues, termini included. CDR3 sequence: CASSQVGEGTEASF.

The V call is TRBV7-9, the J call TRBJ2-7; D is unclear. The CDR3 runs 14 residues. Trimming left V 3 bases short and J 0 bases short, with 9 bases between. The germline CDR1 and CDR2 sequences are SEHNR and FQNEAQ (reference sequence). In DNA form, the CDR3 reads TGTGCCAGCAGCTTCCTCAGTAACTCCTACGAGCAGTACTTC. Translated, it gives CASSFLSNSYEQYF.

Comments on this clonotype: This likely comes from a read error, as the CDR3 has no conserved phenylalanine or tryptophan at its end. This chain uses TRBV19 with TRBJ1-5; D ambiguous. V gave up 8 bases and J gave up 0 bases, with 14 bases separating them. In germline, CDR1 is LNHDA, CDR2 SQIVND (reference sequence). This CDR3 has 15 amino acids. CDR3 in amino acids: CASSTTDYSNQPQHI. The CDR3 DNA follows: TGTGCCAGTTCGACCACAGATTATAGCAATCAGCCCCAGCATATT.

The chain couples TRBV12-3 or TRBV12-4 to TRBJ1-2; D is perhaps TRBD1 (5 bases). The CDR3 runs 14 residues. V lost 1 base and J lost 6, with 12 bases in between. CDR3 sequence (DNA): TGTGCCAGCAGTTTAGTTTCTGGGGGAAATGGCTACACCTTC. It codes for CASSLVSGGNGYTF.

This clonotype was detected only a few times. The chain is built from TRBV6-1 and TRBJ1-4, with TRBD1 matching 8 bases. Germline V gene data show CDR1 as MNHNS and CDR2 as SASEGT. Germline trimming cut 4 bases from V and 13 bases from J; bases unmatched to any gene: 2. CDR3 length: 11 amino acids. This CDR3 is CASSAGGGLFF. The DNA for the CDR3 is TGTGCCAGCAGTGCAGGGGGCGGACTGTTTTTT.

This clonotype occurred many times. J is TRBJ2-1 and V is TRBV7-9; 10 nucleotides align to TRBD1. This CDR3 comprises 17 residues. V shed 2 bases, J shed 0 bases, and the junction held 4 bases outside the gene matches. CDR1 is SEHNR and CDR2 is FQNEAQ in the germline V gene (reference sequence). The DNA for the CDR3 is TGTGCCAGCAGCTTAAGGGACAGGGGCGTCTCCTACAATGAGCAGTTCTTC. Translation: CASSLRDRGVSYNEQFF. The complete variable domain, with remaining parts taken from reference TRBV7-9 and TRBJ2-1, reads DTGVSQNPRHKITKRGQNVTFRCDPISEHNRLYWYRQTLGQGPEFLTYFQNEAQLEKSRLLSDRFSAERPKGSFSTLEIQRTEQGDSAMYLCASSLRDRGVSYNEQFFGPGTRLTVL.

This rearrangement joins TRBV10-3 to TRBJ1-2; D unclear. V lost 6 bases and J 8 bases, leaving 16 bases between the germline ends. The length of the CDR3 is 13 residues. Germline CDR1 and CDR2: ENHRY and SYGVKD. This CDR3 is CAIRRAADGGYTF. In DNA form, the CDR3 reads TGTGCCATCAGGCGGGCAGCGGATGGCGGCTACACCTTC.